The 11 T cell receptor beta chains reported below all come from one sample, sequenced in a study of shared clonotypes between healthy human individuals. This table comes from immunoSEQ multiplex PCR, and its TCRdb copy is limited to in-frame clones, with some not included. The sample yields about 820,000 clones, 80% to 95% seen once. Naive CD8 populations comprised CD45RO-negative cells positively selected for CCR7, excluding terminally differentiated effector memory CD45RA+ cells. Sequences were obtained from naive CD8+ T cells sorted from blood. The receptors stem from a man aged 25 to 45 in good health.

The rearrangement uses TRBV6-4 and TRBJ2-2; weak D call: TRBD1 (5 bases). This CDR3 is built from 13 residues. Germline V gives CDR1 MRHNA, CDR2 SNTAGT. Trimming cost V 6 bases and J 4 bases, with 9 bases left between them. The CDR3 coding sequence is TGTGCCAGCAGAGACAGACTCACCGGGGAGCTGTTTTTT. This translates into CASRDRLTGELFF.

About this clone: At the DNA level, this CDR3 is encoded by other sequences in the same sample as well. This chain connects TRBV4-1 to TRBJ1-5; D might be TRBD1 (5 bases). This CDR3 is 15 amino acids long. V lost 1 base and J lost 5, with 12 bases in between. Per germline, CDR1 MGHRA and CDR2 YSYEKL. The DNA of the CDR3 is TGCGCCAGCAGCCAAGTTGGGGGTGAGGATCAGCCCCAGCATTTT. As protein: CASSQVGGEDQPQHF.

This clone has a single count. This chain joins TRBV7-8 and TRBJ2-1; no definite D call. This CDR3 has 16 residues. Per germline, CDR1 SGHVS and CDR2 FQNEAQ. V lost 4 bases, J lost 0 bases, and 13 bases lay in between. CDR3 in amino acids: CASSSELGFSYNEQFF. DNA for the CDR3: TGTGCCAGCAGCTCCGAACTCGGGTTCTCCTACAATGAGCAGTTCTTC.

This clone was counted a single time. The rearrangement uses TRBV7-8 and TRBJ2-1; 8 bases are shared with TRBD2. The trim removed 0 bases at V and 5 bases at J, leaving 0 bases unmatched. There are 14 residues in the CDR3. In germline, CDR1 is SGHVS, CDR2 FQNEAQ. CDR3 DNA: TGTGCCAGCAGCTTAGCCGGGAGGGACAATGAGCAGTTCTTC. Amino acid sequence: CASSLAGRDNEQFF. The full variable domain, rest sourced from reference TRBV7-8 and TRBJ2-1, is GAGVSQSPRYKVAKRGQDVALRCDPISGHVSLFWYQQALGQGPEFLTYFQNEAQLDKSGLPSDRFFAERPEGSVSTLKIQRTQQEDSAVYLCASSLAGRDNEQFFGPGTRLTVL.

The J gene is TRBJ1-5, the V gene TRBV7-8; 8 bases align to TRBD1. CDR3 size: 15 residues. With 3 bases clipped from V and 4 bases from J, the junction kept 5 bases outside the gene matches. CDR1 is SGHVS, CDR2 FQNEAQ, per germline. Here the CDR3 DNA reads TGTGCCAGCAGCTTTGACAGGGGAGGGAATCAGCCCCAGCATTTT. Protein sequence: CASSFDRGGNQPQHF.

The chain employs TRBV5-1 and TRBJ2-5, with 8 bases that match TRBD2. The germline gives CDR1 SGHRS, CDR2 YFSETQ. The CDR3 has 15 amino acids. Trimming cost V 1 base and J 4 bases; bases outside gene matches: 6. The chain's CDR3 is CASSLIAGRGETQYF. CDR3 nucleotides: TGCGCCAGCAGCTTGATAGCGGGAAGGGGAGAGACCCAGTACTTC.

The rearrangement uses TRBV4-1 and TRBJ2-7; 8 positions match TRBD2. The length of the CDR3 is 14 residues. V gave up 4 bases and J gave up 2 bases; unmatched junction bases: 4. Germline-derived CDR1 and CDR2 are MGHRA and YSYEKL. The CDR3 DNA is TGCGCCAGCAGCCCGGGGGGGAATCCCTACGAGCAGTACTTC. It encodes CASSPGGNPYEQYF.

Notes on this clone: The sample carries other DNA sequences with the same CDR3. The DNA for the CDR3 is TGTGCCAGCAGCTCTGGGACAGGGGGCAACTATGGCTACACCTTC. Protein: CASSSGTGGNYGYTF. The J gene is TRBJ1-2, the V gene TRBV7-9; 12 positions agree with TRBD1. The CDR3 is 15 amino acids. With 4 bases clipped from V and 2 bases from J, the junction kept 2 bases outside the gene matches. Germline V gives CDR1 SEHNR, CDR2 FQNEAQ (reference sequence).

The V gene is TRBV19, the J gene TRBJ2-2, with 13 positions matching TRBD2. The CDR3 runs to 19 residues. The V and J ends lost 3 bases and 5 bases, in that order; junction bases with no gene match: 12. Per germline, CDR1 LNHDA and CDR2 SQIVND (reference sequence). CDR3 sequence (DNA): TGTGCCAGTAGTATGGGACTAGCGGGATTCGCGGAACCGACCGGGGAGCTGTTTTTT. It yields the protein CASSMGLAGFAEPTGELFF. Full variable domain (remainder filled in from reference TRBV19 and TRBJ2-2): DGGITQSPKYLFRKEGQNVTLSCEQNLNHDAMYWYRQDPGQGLRLIYYSQIVNDFQKGDIAEGYSVSREKKESFPLTVTSAQKNPTAFYLCASSMGLAGFAEPTGELFFGEGSRLTVL.

The chain employs TRBV13 and TRBJ2-7; D ambiguous. Per the germline V gene, CDR1 is PRHDT and CDR2 is FYEKMQ (reference sequence). There are 13 residues in the CDR3. Trimming cost V 5 bases and J 3 bases, with 11 bases left between them. DNA of the CDR3: TGTGCCAGCAGCCTTCCTGATGGCTACGAGCAGTACTTC. This codes for CASSLPDGYEQYF.

The chain links TRBV27 to TRBJ1-5, with D possibly TRBD1 on 6 matching bases. Trimming cost V 5 bases and J 6 bases, with 11 bases left between them. Germline V CDR1 and CDR2: MNHEY, SMNVEV (reference sequence). CDR3 length equals 13 residues. The CDR3 sequence is CASSRQGTQPQHF. As DNA, the CDR3 is TGTGCCAGCAGTCGGCAGGGGACTCAGCCCCAGCATTTT.